The T cell receptor (beta chain) described here comes from a study of glioma-infiltrating T cells. Germline V gene lookup returns CDR1 LNHDA and CDR2 SQIVND (reference sequence). V gave up 5 bases and J gave up 9 bases; unmatched junction bases: 10. This CDR3 is built from 16 residues. Using RNA template, CDR3s of TCR alpha and beta were amplified with iRepertoire arm-PCR. MiXCR, run by TCRdb on the multiplex PCR reads, gives a single entry per CDR3 protein. The data hold 93,000 or so distinct CDR3 sequences, with about 30% observed a single time. This clonotype was counted only a few times. The sample consisted of glioma tissue, nonneoplastic brain tissue, or PBMCs (not recorded which). The receptor's source is a human donor with low-grade glioma or glioblastoma, undergoing nonglioma brain surgery, or in good health (not recorded which). The chain combines TRBV19 with TRBJ2-1; TRBD2 matches at 13 bases. The DNA of the CDR3 is TGTGCCAGTAGTCCGCCGGGACTAGCGGGGAGGGGTGAGCAGTTCTTC. Translating gives CASSPPGLAGRGEQFF.